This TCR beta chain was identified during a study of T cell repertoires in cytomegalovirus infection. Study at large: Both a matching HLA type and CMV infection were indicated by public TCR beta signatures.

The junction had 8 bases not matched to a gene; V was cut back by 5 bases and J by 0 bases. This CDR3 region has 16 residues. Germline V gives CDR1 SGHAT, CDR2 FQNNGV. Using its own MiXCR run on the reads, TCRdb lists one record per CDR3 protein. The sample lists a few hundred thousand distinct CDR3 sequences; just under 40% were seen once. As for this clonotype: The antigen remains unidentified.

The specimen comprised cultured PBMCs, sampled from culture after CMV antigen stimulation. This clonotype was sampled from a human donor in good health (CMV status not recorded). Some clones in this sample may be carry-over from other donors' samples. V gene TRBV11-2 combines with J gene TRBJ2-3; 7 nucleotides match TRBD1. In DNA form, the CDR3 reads TGTGCCAGCAGCCCCGTCGCAGGGGGTAGCACAGATACGCAGTATTTT. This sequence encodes CASSPVAGGSTDTQYF. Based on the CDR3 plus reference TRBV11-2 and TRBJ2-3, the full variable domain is EAGVAQSPRYKIIEKRQSVAFWCNPISGHATLYWYQQILGQGPKLLIQFQNNGVVDDSQLPKDRFSAERLKGVDSTLKIQPAKLEDSAVYLCASSPVAGGSTDTQYFGPGTRLTVL.